This T cell receptor (beta chain) was sequenced in a study of T-cell memory formation after mild COVID-19. CDR3 length equals 13 residues. Trimming took 5 bases from V and 6 from J, leaving 10 bases between them. CDR1 is SGHTA and CDR2 is FQGNSA in the germline V gene. TCRdb redid the calling of the 5' RACE reads with MiXCR, one entry per CDR3 protein. The sample gives roughly 410,000 distinct CDR3 sequences, 24% of which show up once; around 9% is in the top ten. This chain links TRBV7-2 with TRBJ1-4, with D maybe TRBD1 (5 bases). The sequencing input was PBMCs or a T cell subset sorted from them (not recorded which). The receptor was derived from an adult woman who had mild COVID-19 (a few samples of this study predate the infection). Cell type and time point are not known. As DNA, the CDR3 is TGTGCCAGCAGCCAGGGACGGGATGAAAAACTGTTTTTT. Translated, it gives CASSQGRDEKLFF.